Listed below are T cell receptor beta chains from one sample, sequenced in a study of graft-versus-host responses after intestinal transplantation. Profiling relied on immunoSEQ multiplex PCR, and the TCRdb table lists in-frame clones only, not all of them. This table has around 13,000 clones, 30% to 40% appearing once. Source: alloreactive CD4+ T cells from a mixed lymphocyte reaction culture, taken before intestinal transplant. Receptors were obtained from a human patient who received an intestinal transplant. Both conserved end residues are part of each CDR3. D genes are given only for firm matches. Not all rows give a size; the values are once, few, many and, for expanded clones, a class.

cdr3_length j_call clone_size d_call v_call cdr3_nt cdr3_aa
18 TRBJ1-2 once NA TRBV11-2 TGTGCCAGCAGCTTGAAAATCTCTCCCCGCGGGACCGTCTATGGCTACACCTTC CASSLKISPRGTVYGYTF
13 TRBJ2-5 NA NA TRBV10-3 TGTGCCATCAGTGAGCGGGGTCAAGAGACCCAGTACTTC CAISERGQETQYF
14 TRBJ2-7 NA NA TRBV7-9 TGTGCCAGCAGCTCCCAATACTCCACCTACGAGCAGTACTTC CASSSQYSTYEQYF
17 TRBJ1-5 NA NA TRBV21-1 TGTGCCAGCAGCCGCAAAAACGAGGGACTGGCCGATCAGCCCCAGCATTTT CASSRKNEGLADQPQHF
14 TRBJ1-1 NA NA TRBV5-1 TGCGCCAGCAGCTTGGAGTCCAGGAACACTGAAGCTTTCTTT CASSLESRNTEAFF
15 TRBJ1-3 NA TRBD1 TRBV19 TGTGCCAGCTCGGGACAGTTCTTCTCTGGAAACACCATATATTTT CASSGQFFSGNTIYF
17 TRBJ1-3 few TRBD1 TRBV5-1 TGCGCCAGCAGCTTGGCCCCCGGGACAGGGGCTGGAAACACCATATATTTT CASSLAPGTGAGNTIYF
17 TRBJ1-6 NA NA TRBV11-2 TGTGCCAGCAGCTTAGATCTCCAGAGCGCAGGACACTCACCCCTCCACTTT CASSLDLQSAGHSPLHF
14 TRBJ1-2 few TRBD1 TRBV6-6 TGTGCCAGCAATAACAGGGGGGGTAACTATGGCTACACCTTC CASNNRGGNYGYTF
15 TRBJ1-3 NA NA TRBV6-1 TGTGCCAGCAGTGAAGTGGGGGGCTCTGGAAACACCATATATTTT CASSEVGGSGNTIYF
17 TRBJ2-1 NA NA TRBV10-3 TGTGCCATCAGTCCTACGGCGGGCCGAAGCTCCTACAATGAGCAGTTCTTC CAISPTAGRSSYNEQFF
14 TRBJ2-7 NA NA TRBV7-2 TGTGCCAGCAGCATCCTGGGGGCTAACTACGAGCAGTACTTC CASSILGANYEQYF
12 TRBJ2-7 NA NA TRBV7-9 TGTGCCAGCAGCCTGGGGGAGATGGAGGGGTACTTC CASSLGEMEGYF
15 TRBJ2-1 NA NA TRBV6-5 TGTGCCAGCAGTTACTCGATCAGCGGTGGTAATGAGCAGTTCTTC CASSYSISGGNEQFF
14 TRBJ1-5 NA NA TRBV19 TGTGCCAGTAGTATATACCAAGGGGATCAGCCCCAGCATTTT CASSIYQGDQPQHF
18 TRBJ1-5 NA TRBD1 TRBV4-1 TGCGCCAGCAGCCAACCGACAGGGTTTAGTGGGAGCAATCAGCCCCAGCATTTT CASSQPTGFSGSNQPQHF
14 TRBJ2-2 few TRBD2 TRBV7-2 TGTGCCAGCAGCTTGGGGGGGGGCACCGGGGAGCTGTTTTTT CASSLGGGTGELFF
16 TRBJ1-5 medium-sized TRBD1 TRBV19 TGTGCCAGTAGTACCCAGGGACAGGGGATTTTTCAGCCCCAGCATTTT CASSTQGQGIFQPQHF
15 TRBJ1-1 NA NA TRBV4-2 TGTGCCAGCAGCTCACTGCAGGGGATTGGGACTGAAGCTTTCTTT CASSSLQGIGTEAFF
14 TRBJ2-7 few TRBD2 TRBV2 TGTGCCAGTCAGCGGGGCAGGAGCTCCTACGAGCAGTACTTC CASQRGRSSYEQYF
11 TRBJ2-3 few NA TRBV14 TGTGCCAGCAGCTACACAGATACGCAGTATTTT CASSYTDTQYF
16 TRBJ2-7 NA TRBD1 TRBV27 TGTGCCAGCAGCCCACTTGGGTGGACAGGCCCCTACGAGCAGTACTTC CASSPLGWTGPYEQYF
14 TRBJ2-3 few NA TRBV30 TGTGCCTGGAGCGGGACACTTAGCACAGATACGCAGTATTTT CAWSGTLSTDTQYF
14 TRBJ2-7 few TRBD1 TRBV6-1 TGTGCCAGCACCTTGACAGGGACAACCTACGAGCAGTACTTC CASTLTGTTYEQYF
13 TRBJ2-3 NA NA TRBV4-3 TGCGCCAGCAGCCACACAGCTTTGGATACGCAGTATTTT CASSHTALDTQYF
14 TRBJ2-7 NA TRBD2 TRBV11-3 TGTGCCAGCAGCAAGAGCGGGATAGGGTACGAGCAGTACTTC CASSKSGIGYEQYF
15 TRBJ2-2 few NA TRBV5-3 TGTGCCAGAAGCTTGGAAGGGGAATCACCCAGGGAGCTGTTTTTT CARSLEGESPRELFF
15 TRBJ2-1 NA TRBD1 TRBV9 TGTGCCAGCAGCCCTACAGGGGGCTCCTACAATGAGCAGTTCTTC CASSPTGGSYNEQFF
13 TRBJ1-2 NA TRBD1 TRBV6-1 TGTGCCAGCAGTGAAACAGGGGACGATGGCTACACCTTC CASSETGDDGYTF
16 TRBJ2-3 NA TRBD2 TRBV7-2 TGTGCCAGCAGCCCGAAGACTAGCGGGGGGGCCGAGACGCAGTATTTT CASSPKTSGGAETQYF
15 TRBJ1-1 NA NA TRBV21-1 TGTGCCAGCAGCCGGTTAAAAGGAGGTGTTCCTGAAGCTTTCTTT CASSRLKGGVPEAFF